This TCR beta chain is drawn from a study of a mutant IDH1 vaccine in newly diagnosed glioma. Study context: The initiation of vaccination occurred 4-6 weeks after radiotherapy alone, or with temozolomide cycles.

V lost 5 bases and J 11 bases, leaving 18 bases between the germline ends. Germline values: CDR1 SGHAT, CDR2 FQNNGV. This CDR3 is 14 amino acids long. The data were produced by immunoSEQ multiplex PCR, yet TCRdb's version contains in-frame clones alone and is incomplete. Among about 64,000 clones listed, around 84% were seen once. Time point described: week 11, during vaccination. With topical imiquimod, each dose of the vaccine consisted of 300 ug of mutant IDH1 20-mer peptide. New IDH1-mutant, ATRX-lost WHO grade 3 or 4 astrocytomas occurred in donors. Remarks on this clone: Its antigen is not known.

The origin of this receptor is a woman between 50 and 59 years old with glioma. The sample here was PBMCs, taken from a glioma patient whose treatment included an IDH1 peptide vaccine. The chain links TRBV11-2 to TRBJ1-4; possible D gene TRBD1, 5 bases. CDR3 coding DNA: TGTGCCAGCAGCAACCGGGACTCACCGAAGAAACTGTTTTTT. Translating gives CASSNRDSPKKLFF.